There are many counts of the clone carrying this TCR beta chain. Germline values: CDR1 SEHNR, CDR2 FQNEAQ (reference sequence). This CDR3 has 15 amino acids. J gave up 6 bases and V 5 bases, and 5 bases lay outside the gene matches. The method for making cDNA was 5'RACE, and it used 10-nucleotide random UMIs. Each CDR3 protein gets one entry after TCRdb re-called the 5' RACE reads with MiXCR. This table has tens of thousands of distinct CDR3 sequences, roughly 11% appearing once. CD4+ or CD8+ T cells, 1 million per library, were used for sorted libraries. The data derive from a study of neurological immune-mediated disorders.

The sample was CD4+ T cells from blood. The rearrangement links TRBV7-9 to TRBJ1-4; 11 bases map to TRBD1. The receptor's source is a woman aged 25 to 45 with HTLV-1-associated myelopathy (HAM/TSP). The CDR3 DNA reads TGTGCCAGCAGCCCCGGACAGGGGGCTGATGAAAAACTGTTTTTT. Protein sequence: CASSPGQGADEKLFF.